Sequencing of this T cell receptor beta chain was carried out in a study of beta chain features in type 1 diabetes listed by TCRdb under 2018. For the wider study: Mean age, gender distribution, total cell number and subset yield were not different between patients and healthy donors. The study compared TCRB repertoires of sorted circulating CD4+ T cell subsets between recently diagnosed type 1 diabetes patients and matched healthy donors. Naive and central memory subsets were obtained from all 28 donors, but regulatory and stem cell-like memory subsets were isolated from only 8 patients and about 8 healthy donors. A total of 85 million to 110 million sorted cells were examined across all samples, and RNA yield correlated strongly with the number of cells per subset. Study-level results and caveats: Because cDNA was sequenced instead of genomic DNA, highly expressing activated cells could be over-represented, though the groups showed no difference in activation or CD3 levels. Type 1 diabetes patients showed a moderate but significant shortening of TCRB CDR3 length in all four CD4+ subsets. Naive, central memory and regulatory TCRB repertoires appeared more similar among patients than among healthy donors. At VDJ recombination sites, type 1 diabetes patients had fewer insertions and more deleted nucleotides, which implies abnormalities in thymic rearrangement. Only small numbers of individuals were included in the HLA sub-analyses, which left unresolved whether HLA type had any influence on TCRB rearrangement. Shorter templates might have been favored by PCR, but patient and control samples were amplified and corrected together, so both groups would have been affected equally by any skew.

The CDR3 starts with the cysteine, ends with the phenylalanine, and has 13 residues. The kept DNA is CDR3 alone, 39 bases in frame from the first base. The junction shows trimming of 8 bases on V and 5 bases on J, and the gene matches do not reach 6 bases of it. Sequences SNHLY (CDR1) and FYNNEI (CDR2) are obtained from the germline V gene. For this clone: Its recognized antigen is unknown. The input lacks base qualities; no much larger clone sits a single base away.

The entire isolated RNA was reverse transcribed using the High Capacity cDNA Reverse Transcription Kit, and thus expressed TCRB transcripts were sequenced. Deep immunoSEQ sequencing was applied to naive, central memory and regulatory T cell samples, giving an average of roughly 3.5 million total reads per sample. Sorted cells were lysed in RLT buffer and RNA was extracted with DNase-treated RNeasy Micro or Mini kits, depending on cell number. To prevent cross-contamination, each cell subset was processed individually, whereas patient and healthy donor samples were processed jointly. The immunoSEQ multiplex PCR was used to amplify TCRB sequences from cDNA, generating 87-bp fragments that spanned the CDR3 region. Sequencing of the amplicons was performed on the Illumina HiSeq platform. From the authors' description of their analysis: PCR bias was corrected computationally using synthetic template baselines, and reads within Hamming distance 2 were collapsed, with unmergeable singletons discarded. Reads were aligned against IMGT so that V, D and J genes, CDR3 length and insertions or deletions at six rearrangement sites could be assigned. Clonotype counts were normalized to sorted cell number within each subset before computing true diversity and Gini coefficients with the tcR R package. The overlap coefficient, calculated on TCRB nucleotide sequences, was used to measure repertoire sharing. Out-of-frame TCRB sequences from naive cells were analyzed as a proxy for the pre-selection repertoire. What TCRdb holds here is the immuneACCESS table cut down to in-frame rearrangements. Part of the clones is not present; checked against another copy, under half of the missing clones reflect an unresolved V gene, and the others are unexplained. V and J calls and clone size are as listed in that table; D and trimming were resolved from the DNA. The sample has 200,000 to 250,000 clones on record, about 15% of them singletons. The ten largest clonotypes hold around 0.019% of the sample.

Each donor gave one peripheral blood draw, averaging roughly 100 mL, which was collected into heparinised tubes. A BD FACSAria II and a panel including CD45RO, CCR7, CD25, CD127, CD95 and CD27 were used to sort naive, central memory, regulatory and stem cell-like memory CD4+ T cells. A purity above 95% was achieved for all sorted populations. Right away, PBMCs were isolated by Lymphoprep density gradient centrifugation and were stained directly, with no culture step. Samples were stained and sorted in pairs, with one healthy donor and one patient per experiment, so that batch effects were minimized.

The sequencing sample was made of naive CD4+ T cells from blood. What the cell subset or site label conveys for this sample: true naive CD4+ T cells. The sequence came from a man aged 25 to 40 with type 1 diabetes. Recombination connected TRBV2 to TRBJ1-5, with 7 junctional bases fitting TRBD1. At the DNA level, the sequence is TGTGCCAGCGCCGGGGACAGACATCAGCCCCAGCATTTT. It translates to CASAGDRHQPQHF.